The sequence of this T cell receptor beta chain was determined in a study of cytomegalovirus exposure and HLA in healthy donors. Study-wide context: Among the 398 genotyped donors, 70% to 85% were placed in the Caucasian-associated ancestry cluster.

As regards this clone: Its specificity is not known.

CDR1 is MNHEY and CDR2 is SVGAGI in the germline V gene. V lost 4 bases, J lost 4 bases, and 19 bases lay in between. The length of the CDR3 is 16 residues. PCR primers comprised 60 Vbeta and 13 Jbeta primers. TCRdb's table, derived via immunoSEQ multiplex PCR, lists solely in-frame clones and lacks some. The table lists 180,000 or so clones, nearly 80% of them singletons. The study, taken as a whole, reports: TCR beta V segments were, for the most part, productive about 87% or about 30% of the time in an earlier analysis. Highly shared sequence variants in one cluster were likely a sequencing artifact. Donors were assumed by presence/absence analyses to have roughly uniform sequencing depth.

The V call is TRBV6-5, the J call TRBJ2-5, with D maybe TRBD1 (6 bases). This clonotype originated in a man in his forties in good health and CMV-seropositive. Sequenced input: PBMCs. Here the CDR3 reads CASSLSGTLGRETQYF. The CDR3 nucleotides read TGTGCCAGCAGTTTGTCCGGGACACTCGGGCGAGAGACCCAGTACTTC.